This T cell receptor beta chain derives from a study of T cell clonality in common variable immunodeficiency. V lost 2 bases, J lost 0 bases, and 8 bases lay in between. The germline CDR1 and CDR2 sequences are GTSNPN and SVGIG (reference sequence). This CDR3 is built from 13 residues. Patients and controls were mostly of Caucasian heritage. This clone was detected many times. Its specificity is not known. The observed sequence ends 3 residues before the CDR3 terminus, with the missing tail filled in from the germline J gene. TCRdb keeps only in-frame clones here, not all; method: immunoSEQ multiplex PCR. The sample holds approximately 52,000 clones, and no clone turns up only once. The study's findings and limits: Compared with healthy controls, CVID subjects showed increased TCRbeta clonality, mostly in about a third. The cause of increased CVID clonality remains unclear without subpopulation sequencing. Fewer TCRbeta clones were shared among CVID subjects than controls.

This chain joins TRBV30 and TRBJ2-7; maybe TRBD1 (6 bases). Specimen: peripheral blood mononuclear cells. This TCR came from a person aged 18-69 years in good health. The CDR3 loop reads CAWSRGSSYEQYF. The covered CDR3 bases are TGTGCCTGGAGTAGGGGGAGCTCCTACGAG. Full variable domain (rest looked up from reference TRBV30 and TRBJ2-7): SQTIHQWPATLVQPVGSPLSLECTVEGTSNPNLYWYRQAAGRGLQLLFYSVGIGQISSEVPQNLSASRPQDRQFILSSKKLLLSDSGFYLCAWSRGSSYEQYFGPGTRLTVT.